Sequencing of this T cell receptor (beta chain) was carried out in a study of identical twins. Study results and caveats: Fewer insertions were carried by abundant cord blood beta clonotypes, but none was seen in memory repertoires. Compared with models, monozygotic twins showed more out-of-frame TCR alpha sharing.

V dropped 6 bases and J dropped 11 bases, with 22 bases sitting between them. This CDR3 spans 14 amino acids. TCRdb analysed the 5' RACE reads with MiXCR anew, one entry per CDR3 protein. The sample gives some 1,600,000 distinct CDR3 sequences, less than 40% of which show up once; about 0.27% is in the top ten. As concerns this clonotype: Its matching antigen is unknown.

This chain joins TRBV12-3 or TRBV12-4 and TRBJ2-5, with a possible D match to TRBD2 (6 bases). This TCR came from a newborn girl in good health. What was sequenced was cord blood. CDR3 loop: CASSPGGTNNEQYF. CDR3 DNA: TGTGCCAGCAGCCCCGGGGGAACGAACAATGAGCAGTACTTC.